This T cell receptor beta chain stems from a study of cytomegalovirus exposure and HLA in healthy donors. The donors were part of the validation cohort, which consisted of under 150 subjects and was separate from the first cohort of under 750 subjects. Assay: immunoSEQ multiplex PCR; the TCRdb copy retains only in-frame clones and omits some. The table includes more than 300,000 clones, roughly 89% detected once. Study-level findings and limits: Subsequent analysis showed first-cohort TCR clusters tending to co-occur in 120 validation repertoires.

Worth noting for this clone: Antigen unknown.

Sequenced: PBMCs. This TCR was recovered from a woman between 18 and 29 years old in good health and CMV-seronegative.

The CDR3 DNA is TGTGCCAGCAGCGTAGTTATTAGCGGGACAACCGGGGAGCTGTTTTTT. Translation: CASSVVISGTTGELFF. The V gene is TRBV9, the J gene TRBJ2-2, with 8 bases matching TRBD2. CDR1 is SGDLS and CDR2 is YYNGEE in the germline V gene. The junction had 6 bases not matched to a gene; V was cut back by 0 bases and J by 5 bases. This CDR3 contains 16 residues. The full variable domain, its missing parts supplied by reference TRBV9 and TRBJ2-2, is DSGVTQTPKHLITATGQRVTLRCSPRSGDLSVYWYQQSLDQGLQFLIQYYNGEERAKGNILERFSAQQFPDLHSELNLSSLELGDSALYFCASSVVISGTTGELFFGEGSRLTVL.